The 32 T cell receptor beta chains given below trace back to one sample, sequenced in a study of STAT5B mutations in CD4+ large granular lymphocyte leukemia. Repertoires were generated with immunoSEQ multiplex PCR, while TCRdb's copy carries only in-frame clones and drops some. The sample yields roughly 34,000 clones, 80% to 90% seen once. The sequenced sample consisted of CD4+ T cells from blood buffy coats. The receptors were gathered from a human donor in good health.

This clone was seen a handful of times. The CDR3 loop reads CASQRVVEYSNQPQHF. CDR3 coding DNA: TGTGCCAGCCAACGGGTTGTCGAATATAGCAATCAGCCCCAGCATTTT. V gene TRBV13 combines with J gene TRBJ1-5, with unresolved D. Germline CDR1 is PRHDT and CDR2 is FYEKMQ (reference sequence). The CDR3 has 16 amino acids. Trimming took 8 bases from V and 0 from J, leaving 17 bases between them.

The CDR3 loop is CASSPQDRTEAFF. The CDR3 DNA sequence: TGTGCCAGCTCACCGCAGGATAGGACTGAAGCTTTCTTT. V and J are TRBV18 and TRBJ1-1; D is undetermined. The CDR3 totals 13 residues. V lost 3 bases, J lost 5 bases, and 10 bases lay in between. Germline V gene data show CDR1 as KGHSH and CDR2 as LQKENI.

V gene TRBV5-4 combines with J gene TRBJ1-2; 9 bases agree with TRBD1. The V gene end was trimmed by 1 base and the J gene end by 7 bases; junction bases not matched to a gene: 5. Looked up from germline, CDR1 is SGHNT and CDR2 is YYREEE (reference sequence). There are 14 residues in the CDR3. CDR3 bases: TGTGCCAGCAGCTTGAACAGGGGGCGAATTGGCTACACCTTC. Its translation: CASSLNRGRIGYTF.

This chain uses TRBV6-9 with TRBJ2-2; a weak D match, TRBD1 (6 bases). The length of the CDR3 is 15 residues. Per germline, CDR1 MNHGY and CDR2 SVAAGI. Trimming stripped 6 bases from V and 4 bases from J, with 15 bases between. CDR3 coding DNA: TGTGCCAGCAGCATACAGGGCAGGGGCACCGGGGAGCTGTTTTTT. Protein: CASSIQGRGTGELFF.

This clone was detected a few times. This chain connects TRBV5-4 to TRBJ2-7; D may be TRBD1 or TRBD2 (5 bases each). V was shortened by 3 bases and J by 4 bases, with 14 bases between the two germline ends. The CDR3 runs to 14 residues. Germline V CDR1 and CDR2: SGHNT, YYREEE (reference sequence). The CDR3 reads CASSSGTSPYEQYF. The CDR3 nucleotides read TGTGCCAGCAGCTCCGGGACCTCACCGTACGAGCAGTACTTC.

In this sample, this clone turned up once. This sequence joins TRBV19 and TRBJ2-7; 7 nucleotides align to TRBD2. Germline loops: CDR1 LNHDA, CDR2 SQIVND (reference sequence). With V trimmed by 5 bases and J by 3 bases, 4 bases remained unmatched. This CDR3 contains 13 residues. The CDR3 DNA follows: TGTGCCAGTAGTGGGAGGGGTTTCTACGAGCAGTACTTC. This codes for CASSGRGFYEQYF.

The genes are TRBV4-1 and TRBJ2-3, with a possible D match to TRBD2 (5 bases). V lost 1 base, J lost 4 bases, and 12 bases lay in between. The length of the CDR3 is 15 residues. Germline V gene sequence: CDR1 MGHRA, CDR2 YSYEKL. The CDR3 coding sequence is TGCGCCAGCAGCCAAGTGTGGGGAGTACCAGATACGCAGTATTTT. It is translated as CASSQVWGVPDTQYF.

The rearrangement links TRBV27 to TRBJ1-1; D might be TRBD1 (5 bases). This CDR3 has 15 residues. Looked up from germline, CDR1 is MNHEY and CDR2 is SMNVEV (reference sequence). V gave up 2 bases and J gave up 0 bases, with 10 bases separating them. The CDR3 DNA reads TGTGCCAGCAGTTTAGGTCGGGGGATGAACACTGAAGCTTTCTTT. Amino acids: CASSLGRGMNTEAFF.

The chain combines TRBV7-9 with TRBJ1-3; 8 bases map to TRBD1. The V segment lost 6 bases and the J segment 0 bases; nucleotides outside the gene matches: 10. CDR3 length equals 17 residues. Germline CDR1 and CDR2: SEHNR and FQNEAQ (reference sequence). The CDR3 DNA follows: TGTGCCAGCAGTTCCCCCACAGGGGGGATCTCTGGAAACACCATATATTTT. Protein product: CASSSPTGGISGNTIYF.

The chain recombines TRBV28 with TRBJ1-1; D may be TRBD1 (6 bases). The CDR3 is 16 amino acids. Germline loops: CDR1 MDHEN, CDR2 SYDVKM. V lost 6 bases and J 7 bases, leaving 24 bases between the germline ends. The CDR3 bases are TGTGCCAGCAGCCATTTTGTCCCCTTTACAGGGATTGAAGCTTTCTTT. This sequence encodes CASSHFVPFTGIEAFF.

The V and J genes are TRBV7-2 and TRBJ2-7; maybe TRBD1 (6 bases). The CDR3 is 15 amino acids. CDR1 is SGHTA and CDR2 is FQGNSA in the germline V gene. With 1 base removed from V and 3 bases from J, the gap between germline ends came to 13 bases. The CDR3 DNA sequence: TGTGCCAGCAGCTTAGACGGGACACCTAACTACGAGCAGTACTTC. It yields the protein CASSLDGTPNYEQYF.

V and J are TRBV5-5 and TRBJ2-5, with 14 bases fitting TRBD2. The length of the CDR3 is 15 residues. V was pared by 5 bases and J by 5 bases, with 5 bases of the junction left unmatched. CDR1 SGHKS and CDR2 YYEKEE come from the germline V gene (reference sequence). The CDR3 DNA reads TGTGCCAGCAGGCGACGACTAGCGGGAGGGGAGACCCAGTACTTC. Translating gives CASRRRLAGGETQYF.

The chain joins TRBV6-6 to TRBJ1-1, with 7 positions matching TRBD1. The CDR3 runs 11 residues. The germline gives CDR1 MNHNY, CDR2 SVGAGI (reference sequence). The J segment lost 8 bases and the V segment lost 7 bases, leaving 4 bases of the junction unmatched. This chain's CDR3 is CASIQGDEAFF. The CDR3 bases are TGTGCCAGCATCCAGGGGGACGAAGCTTTCTTT.

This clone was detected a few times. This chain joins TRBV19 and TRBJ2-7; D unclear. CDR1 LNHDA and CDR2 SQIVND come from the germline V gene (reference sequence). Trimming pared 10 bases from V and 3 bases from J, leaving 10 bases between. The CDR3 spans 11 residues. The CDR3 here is CATRDDYEQYF. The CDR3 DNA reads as TGTGCCACCAGAGACGACTACGAGCAGTACTTC.

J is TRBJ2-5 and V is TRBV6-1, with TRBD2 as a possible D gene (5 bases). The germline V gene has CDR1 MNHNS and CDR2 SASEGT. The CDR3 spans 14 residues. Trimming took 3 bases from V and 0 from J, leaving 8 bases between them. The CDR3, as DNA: TGTGCCAGCAGTGAGGGGAGCAACCAAGAGACCCAGTACTTC. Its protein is CASSEGSNQETQYF.

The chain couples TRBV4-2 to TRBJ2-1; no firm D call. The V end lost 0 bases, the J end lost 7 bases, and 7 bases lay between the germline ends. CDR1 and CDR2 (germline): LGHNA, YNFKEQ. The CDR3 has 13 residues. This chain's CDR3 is CASSQDDGNEQFF. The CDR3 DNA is TGTGCCAGCAGCCAAGATGACGGAAATGAGCAGTTCTTC.

Here the CDR3 reads CASSFMNQETQYF. CDR3 nucleotides: TGTGCCAGCAGTTTCATGAACCAAGAGACCCAGTACTTC. V usage is TRBV27 and J usage is TRBJ2-5; D gene ambiguous. The germline gives CDR1 MNHEY, CDR2 SMNVEV (reference sequence). This CDR3 contains 13 residues. The V end lost 3 bases, the J end lost 0 bases, and 5 bases lay between the germline ends.

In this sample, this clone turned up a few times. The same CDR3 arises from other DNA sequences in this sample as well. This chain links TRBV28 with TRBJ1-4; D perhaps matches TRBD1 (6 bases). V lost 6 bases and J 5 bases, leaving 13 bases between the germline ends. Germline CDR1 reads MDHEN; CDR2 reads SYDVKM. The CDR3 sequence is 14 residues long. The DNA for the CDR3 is TGTGCCAGCAGCACAAGGGGGTTGAATGAAAAACTGTTTTTT. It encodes CASSTRGLNEKLFF. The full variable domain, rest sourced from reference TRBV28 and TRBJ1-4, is DVKVTQSSRYLVKRTGEKVFLECVQDMDHENMFWYRQDPGLGLRLIYFSYDVKMKEKGDIPEGYSVSREKKERFSLILESASTNQTSMYLCASSTRGLNEKLFFGSGTQLSVL.

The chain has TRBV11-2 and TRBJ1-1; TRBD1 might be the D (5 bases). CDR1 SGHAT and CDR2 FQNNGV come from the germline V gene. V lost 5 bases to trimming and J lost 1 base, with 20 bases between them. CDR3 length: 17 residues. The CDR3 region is CASSLRVGGFGNTEAFF. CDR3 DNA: TGTGCCAGCAGCCTCCGGGTGGGGGGATTCGGGAACACTGAAGCTTTCTTT.

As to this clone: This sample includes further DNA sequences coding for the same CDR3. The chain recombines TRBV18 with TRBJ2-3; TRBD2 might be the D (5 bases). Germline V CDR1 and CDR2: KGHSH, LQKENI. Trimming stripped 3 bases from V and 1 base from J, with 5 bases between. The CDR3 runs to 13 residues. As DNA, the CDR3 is TGTGCCAGCTCACCCGGGGGCACAGATACGCAGTATTTT. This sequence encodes CASSPGGTDTQYF.

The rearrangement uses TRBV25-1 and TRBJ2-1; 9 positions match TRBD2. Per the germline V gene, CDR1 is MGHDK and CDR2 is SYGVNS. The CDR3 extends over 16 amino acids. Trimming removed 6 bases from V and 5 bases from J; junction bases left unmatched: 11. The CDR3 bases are TGTGCCAGCAGCGAGAGGGCGGGAGGGATAGACAATGAGCAGTTCTTC. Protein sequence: CASSERAGGIDNEQFF.

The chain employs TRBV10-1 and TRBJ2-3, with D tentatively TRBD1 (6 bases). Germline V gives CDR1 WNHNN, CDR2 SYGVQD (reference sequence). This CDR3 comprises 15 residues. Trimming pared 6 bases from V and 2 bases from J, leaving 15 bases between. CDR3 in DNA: TGCGCCAGCAGACCAGGGGCAGAGGACACAGATACGCAGTATTTT. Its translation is CASRPGAEDTDTQYF.

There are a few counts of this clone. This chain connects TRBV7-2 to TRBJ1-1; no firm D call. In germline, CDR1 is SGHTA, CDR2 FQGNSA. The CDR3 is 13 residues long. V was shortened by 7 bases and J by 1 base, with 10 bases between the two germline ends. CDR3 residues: CASTRTQNTEAFF. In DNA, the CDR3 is TGTGCCAGCACCCGGACCCAGAACACTGAAGCTTTCTTT. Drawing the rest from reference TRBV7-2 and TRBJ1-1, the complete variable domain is GAGVSQSPSNKVTEKGKDVELRCDPISGHTALYWYRQSLGQGLEFLIYFQGNSAPDKSGLPSDRFSAERTGGSVSTLTIQRTQQEDSAVYLCASTRTQNTEAFFGQGTRLTVV.

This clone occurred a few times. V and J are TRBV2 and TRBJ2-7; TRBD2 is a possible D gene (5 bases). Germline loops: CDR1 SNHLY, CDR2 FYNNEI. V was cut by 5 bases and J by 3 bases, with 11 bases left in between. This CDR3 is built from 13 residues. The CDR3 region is CASSRTLDYEQYF. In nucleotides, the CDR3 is TGTGCCAGCAGTCGTACACTAGACTACGAGCAGTACTTC.

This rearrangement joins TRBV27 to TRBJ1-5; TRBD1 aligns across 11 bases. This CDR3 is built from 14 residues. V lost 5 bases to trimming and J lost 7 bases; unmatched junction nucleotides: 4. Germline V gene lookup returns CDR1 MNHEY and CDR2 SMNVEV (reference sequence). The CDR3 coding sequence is TGTGCCAGCAGTGGGACAGGGGGGGAGCAGCCCCAGCATTTT. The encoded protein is CASSGTGGEQPQHF.

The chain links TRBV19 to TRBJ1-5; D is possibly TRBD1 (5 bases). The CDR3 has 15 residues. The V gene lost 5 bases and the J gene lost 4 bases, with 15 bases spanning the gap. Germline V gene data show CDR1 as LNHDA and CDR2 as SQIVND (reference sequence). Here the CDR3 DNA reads TGTGCCAGTAGTCTTGAAGGGGAGTATAATCAGCCCCAGCATTTT. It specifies CASSLEGEYNQPQHF.

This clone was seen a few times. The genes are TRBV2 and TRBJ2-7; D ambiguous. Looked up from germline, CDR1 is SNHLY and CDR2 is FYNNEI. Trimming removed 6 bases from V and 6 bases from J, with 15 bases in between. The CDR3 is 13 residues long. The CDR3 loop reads CASSYNLVSEQYF. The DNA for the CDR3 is TGTGCCAGCAGCTACAACCTAGTATCCGAGCAGTACTTC.

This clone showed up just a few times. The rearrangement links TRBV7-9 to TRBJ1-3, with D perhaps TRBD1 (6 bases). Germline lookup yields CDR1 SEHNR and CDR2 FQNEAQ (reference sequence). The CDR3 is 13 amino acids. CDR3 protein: CPRGGSSGNTIYF. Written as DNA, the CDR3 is TGTCCCCGAGGGGGTTCCTCTGGAAACACCATATATTTT.

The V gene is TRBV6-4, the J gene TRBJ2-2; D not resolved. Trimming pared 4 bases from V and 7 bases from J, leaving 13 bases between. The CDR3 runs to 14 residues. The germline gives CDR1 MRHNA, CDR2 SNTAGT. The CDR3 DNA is TGTGCCAGCAGTGTAGATTCGACCAGCGGGGAGCTGTTTTTT. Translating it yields CASSVDSTSGELFF.

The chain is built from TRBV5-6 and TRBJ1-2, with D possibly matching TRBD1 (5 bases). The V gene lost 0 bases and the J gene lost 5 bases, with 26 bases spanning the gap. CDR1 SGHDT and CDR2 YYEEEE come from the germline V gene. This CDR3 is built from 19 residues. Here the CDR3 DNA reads TGTGCCAGCAGCTTGGCCTCTGGGTTTGGGGCAGGGCCGGGTTATGGCTACACCTTC. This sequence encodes CASSLASGFGAGPGYGYTF.

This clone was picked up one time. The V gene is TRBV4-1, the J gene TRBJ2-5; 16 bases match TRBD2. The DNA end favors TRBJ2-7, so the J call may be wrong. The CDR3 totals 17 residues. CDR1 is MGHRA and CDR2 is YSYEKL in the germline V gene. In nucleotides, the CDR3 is TGCGCCAGCAGCCAAGTGGGACTAGCGGGAGGGCCCTACGAGCAGTACTTC. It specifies CASSQVGLAGGPYEQYF.

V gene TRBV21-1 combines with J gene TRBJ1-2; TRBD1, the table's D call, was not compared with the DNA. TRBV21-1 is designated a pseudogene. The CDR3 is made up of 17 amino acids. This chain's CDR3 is CASSSRPPGQGGRGYTF. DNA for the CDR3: TGTGCCAGCAGCAGCCGCCCTCCGGGACAGGGGGGGCGTGGCTACACCTTC.